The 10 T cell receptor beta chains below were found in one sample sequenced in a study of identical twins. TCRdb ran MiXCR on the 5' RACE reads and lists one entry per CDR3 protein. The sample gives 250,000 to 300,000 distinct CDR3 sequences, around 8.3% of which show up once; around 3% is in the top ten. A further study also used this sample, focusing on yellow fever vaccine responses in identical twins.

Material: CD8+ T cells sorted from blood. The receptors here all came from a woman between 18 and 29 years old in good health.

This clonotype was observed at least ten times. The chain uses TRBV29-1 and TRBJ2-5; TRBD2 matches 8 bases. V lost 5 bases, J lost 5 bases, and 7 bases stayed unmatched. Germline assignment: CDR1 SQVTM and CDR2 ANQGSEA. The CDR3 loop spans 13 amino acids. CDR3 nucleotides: TGCAGCGTTTACGGGAGGGAGGGGGAGACCCAGTACTTC. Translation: CSVYGREGETQYF.

In DNA, the CDR3 is TGCGCCAGCAGCGCAAACCGGGACTGGGGGCTAGGGAGCGACAATGAGCAGTTCTTC. Translated: CASSANRDWGLGSDNEQFF. The V gene is TRBV5-1, the J gene TRBJ2-1; D tentatively fits TRBD1 or TRBD2 (6 bases each). Trimming removed 4 bases at V and 5 bases at J, with 28 bases between. Germline assignment: CDR1 SGHRS and CDR2 YFSETQ. The CDR3 contains 19 residues.

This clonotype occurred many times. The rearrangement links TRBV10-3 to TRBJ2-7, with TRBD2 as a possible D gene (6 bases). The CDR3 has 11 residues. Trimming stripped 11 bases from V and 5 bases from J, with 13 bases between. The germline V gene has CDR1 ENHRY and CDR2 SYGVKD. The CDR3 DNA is TGTGCCGCGGGGACCTGGGACGAGCAGTACTTC. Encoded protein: CAAGTWDEQYF.

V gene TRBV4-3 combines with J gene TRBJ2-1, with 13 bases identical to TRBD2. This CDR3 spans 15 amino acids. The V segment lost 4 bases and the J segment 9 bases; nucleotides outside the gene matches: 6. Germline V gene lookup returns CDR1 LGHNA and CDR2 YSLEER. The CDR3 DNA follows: TGCGCCAGCAGCCGAGGACTAGCGGGAGATGTTGAGCAGTTCTTC. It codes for CASSRGLAGDVEQFF.

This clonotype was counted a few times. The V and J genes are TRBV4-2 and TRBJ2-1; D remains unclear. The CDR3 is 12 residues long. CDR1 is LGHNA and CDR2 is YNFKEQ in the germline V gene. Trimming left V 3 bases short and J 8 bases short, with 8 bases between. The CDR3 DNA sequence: TGTGCCAGCAGCCAGGATATCTATGAGCAGTTCTTC. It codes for CASSQDIYEQFF.

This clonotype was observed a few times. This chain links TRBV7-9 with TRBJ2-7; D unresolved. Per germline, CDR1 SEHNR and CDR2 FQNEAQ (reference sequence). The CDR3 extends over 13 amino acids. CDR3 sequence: CAIRAESSYEQYF. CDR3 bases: TGTGCTATTCGGGCAGAGAGCTCCTACGAGCAGTACTTC.

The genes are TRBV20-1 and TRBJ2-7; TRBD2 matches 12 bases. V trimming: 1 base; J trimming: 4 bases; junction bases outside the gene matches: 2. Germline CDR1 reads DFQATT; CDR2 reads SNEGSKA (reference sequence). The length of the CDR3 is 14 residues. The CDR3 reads CSARGTSGVYEQYF. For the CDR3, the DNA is TGCAGTGCTAGAGGGACTAGCGGGGTTTACGAGCAGTACTTC.

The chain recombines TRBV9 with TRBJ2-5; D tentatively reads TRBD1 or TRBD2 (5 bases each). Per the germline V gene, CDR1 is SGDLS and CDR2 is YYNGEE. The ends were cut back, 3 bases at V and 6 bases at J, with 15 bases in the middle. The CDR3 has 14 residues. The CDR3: CASSAHLGDQTQYF. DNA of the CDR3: TGTGCCAGCAGCGCACATCTCGGGGACCAGACCCAGTACTTC.

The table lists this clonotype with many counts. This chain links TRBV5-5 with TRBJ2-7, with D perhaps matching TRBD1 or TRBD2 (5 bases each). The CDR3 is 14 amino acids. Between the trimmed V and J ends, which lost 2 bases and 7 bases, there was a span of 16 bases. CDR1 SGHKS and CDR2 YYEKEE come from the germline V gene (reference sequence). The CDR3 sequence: CASSFEGSPGEQYF. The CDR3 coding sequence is TGTGCCAGCAGCTTCGAGGGGTCCCCAGGTGAGCAGTACTTC.

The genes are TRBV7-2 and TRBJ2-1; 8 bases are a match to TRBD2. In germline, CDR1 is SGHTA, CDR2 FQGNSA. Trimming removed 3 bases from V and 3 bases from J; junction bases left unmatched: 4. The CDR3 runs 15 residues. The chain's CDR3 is CASSLLSGGYNEQFF. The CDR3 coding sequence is TGTGCCAGCAGCTTGCTAAGCGGGGGCTACAATGAGCAGTTCTTC. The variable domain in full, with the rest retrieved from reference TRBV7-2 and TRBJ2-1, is GAGVSQSPSNKVTEKGKDVELRCDPISGHTALYWYRQSLGQGLEFLIYFQGNSAPDKSGLPSDRFSAERTGGSVSTLTIQRTQQEDSAVYLCASSLLSGGYNEQFFGPGTRLTVL.